This T cell receptor beta chain was captured in a study of T cells in Graves' hyperthyroidism and ophthalmopathy. This clonotype has ten or more counts. Its antigen is still unknown. V lost 1 base, J lost 12 bases, and 10 bases lay in between. Germline V lookup: CDR1 MNHNS, CDR2 SASEGT. The CDR3 is 12 amino acids. Authors of the study amplified TCR beta CDR3 regions from RNA transcripts. With the HTBI primer set, the TCR CDR3 went through a first round of RT-PCR. Using its own MiXCR run on the multiplex PCR reads, TCRdb lists one record per CDR3 protein. Of 200,000 to 250,000 distinct CDR3 sequences in the sample, about 16% are singletons; the top ten hold around 47%. Study findings and constraints: Expanded thyroid clonotypes (above 0.001) were mostly also found in blood.

This clonotype originated in a man aged 35 to 55 with Graves' hyperthyroidism. V usage is TRBV6-1 and J usage is TRBJ2-1; D remains ambiguous. The sample taken for sequencing was blood. For the CDR3, the DNA is TGTGCCAGCAGTGAAGTAGGTGGATCGCAGTTCTTC. Amino acid sequence: CASSEVGGSQFF.